This TCR beta chain was identified in a study of cytomegalovirus exposure and HLA in healthy donors. Measured with immunoSEQ multiplex PCR; TCRdb has only the in-frame clones, and not every one. Among some 88,000 clones, 96% were seen once, and the ten largest hold more than 0.65%. The CDR3 spans 11 residues. Trimming cost V 3 bases and J 14 bases, with 14 bases left between them. Germline CDR1 DFQATT, CDR2 SNEGSKA (reference sequence). The specimen was PBMCs. This rearrangement joins TRBV20-1 to TRBJ2-1; a weak D match, TRBD2 (6 bases). The sequence was collected from a man aged 18 to 30 in good health and CMV-seronegative. In nucleotides, the CDR3 is TGCAGTGCTAGGGTAGGCGGGAACGAGTTCTTC. As protein: CSARVGGNEFF.